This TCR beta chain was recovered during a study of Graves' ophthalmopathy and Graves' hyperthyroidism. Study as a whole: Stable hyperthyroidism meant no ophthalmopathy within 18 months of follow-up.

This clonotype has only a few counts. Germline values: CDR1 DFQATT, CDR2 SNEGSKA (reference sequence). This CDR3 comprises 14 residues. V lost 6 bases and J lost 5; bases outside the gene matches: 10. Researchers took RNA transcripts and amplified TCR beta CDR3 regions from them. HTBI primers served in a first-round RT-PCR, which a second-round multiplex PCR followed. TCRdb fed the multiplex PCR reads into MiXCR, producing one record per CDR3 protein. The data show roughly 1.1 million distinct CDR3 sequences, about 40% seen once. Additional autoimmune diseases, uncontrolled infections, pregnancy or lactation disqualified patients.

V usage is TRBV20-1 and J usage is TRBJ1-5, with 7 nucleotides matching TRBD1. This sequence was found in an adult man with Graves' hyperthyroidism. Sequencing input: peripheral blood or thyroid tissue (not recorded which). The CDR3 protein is CSAHPGQTYQPQHF. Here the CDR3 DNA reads TGCAGTGCCCACCCGGGACAGACTTATCAGCCCCAGCATTTT.